The rows below give T cell receptor beta chains drawn from one sample of a study of blood T cell repertoires in COVID-19. Using immunoSEQ multiplex PCR, the repertoire was profiled, and TCRdb retains in-frame clones only, with some absent. This table holds roughly 300,000 clones, 90% found once. The source material was PBMCs or T cells enriched from blood (not recorded which). These receptors all come from a woman younger than 45 who had recovered from COVID-19. The CDR3 runs from the conserved cysteine through the conserved F or W. The order of the fields is clone size, D gene, V gene, J gene, CDR3 DNA, CDR3 protein. The D gene is left open where the match is weak. The listing skips clone size in some rows; elsewhere it reads once, few, many or a size class.

abundance: .
d_gene: TRBD2
v_gene: TRBV5-1
j_gene: TRBJ2-2
CDR3nt: TGCGCCAGCAGCTTGCTTACGACTAGCGGGAGCCCCGGGGAGCTGTTTTTT
CDR3aa: CASSLLTTSGSPGELFF

abundance: few
d_gene: TRBD1
v_gene: TRBV5-1
j_gene: TRBJ1-6
CDR3nt: TGCGCCAGCAGCTTGGACCTACAGGGGGTTACCTATTCACCCCTCCACTTT
CDR3aa: CASSLDLQGVTYSPLHF

abundance: .
d_gene: TRBD2
v_gene: TRBV29-1
j_gene: TRBJ2-3
CDR3nt: TGCAGCGTTGAAAACTCTAGCGGATACACAGATACGCAGTATTTT
CDR3aa: CSVENSSGYTDTQYF

abundance: .
d_gene: .
v_gene: TRBV5-5
j_gene: TRBJ2-5
CDR3nt: TGTGCCAGCAGCTTGGTGGGGGGAGGTGAGACCCAGTACTTC
CDR3aa: CASSLVGGGETQYF

abundance: .
d_gene: .
v_gene: TRBV30
j_gene: TRBJ1-6
CDR3nt: TGTGCCTGGAGCCGGACTGAAAATTCACCCCTCCACTTT
CDR3aa: CAWSRTENSPLHF

abundance: .
d_gene: TRBD1
v_gene: TRBV9
j_gene: TRBJ1-3
CDR3nt: TGTGCCAGCAGCGCTCAGACAGGGCCTGGAAACACCATATATTTT
CDR3aa: CASSAQTGPGNTIYF

abundance: once
d_gene: TRBD2
v_gene: TRBV5-1
j_gene: TRBJ2-5
CDR3nt: TGCGCCAGCCAGAGGGGTACTAGCGGCCAAGAGACCCAGTACTTC
CDR3aa: CASQRGTSGQETQYF

abundance: .
d_gene: .
v_gene: TRBV28
j_gene: TRBJ1-2
CDR3nt: TGTGCCAGCAGCCCCCCGGGGGGCTCCTACACCTTC
CDR3aa: CASSPPGGSYTF

abundance: .
d_gene: TRBD2
v_gene: TRBV5-1
j_gene: TRBJ2-3
CDR3nt: TGCGCCAGCAGCGGGGGACTAGCGGGAGGCCCTAAAAGCACAGATACGCAGTATTTT
CDR3aa: CASSGGLAGGPKSTDTQYF

abundance: .
d_gene: .
v_gene: TRBV7-9
j_gene: TRBJ1-5
CDR3nt: TGTGCCAGCAGCTTACGGGGGGCTAGGGATCAGCCCCAGCATTTT
CDR3aa: CASSLRGARDQPQHF

abundance: .
d_gene: TRBD1
v_gene: TRBV4-1
j_gene: TRBJ1-1
CDR3nt: TGCGCCAGCAGCCAAGAAACACAGGGGGTAGGTCGACTGACTGAAGCTTTCTTT
CDR3aa: CASSQETQGVGRLTEAFF

abundance: .
d_gene: TRBD1
v_gene: TRBV7-6
j_gene: TRBJ2-7
CDR3nt: TGTGCCAGCAGCTCCGAAATCCCAGGCGGACAGGGGGGATCCTACGAGCAGTACTTC
CDR3aa: CASSSEIPGGQGGSYEQYF

abundance: .
d_gene: .
v_gene: TRBV7-9
j_gene: TRBJ1-1
CDR3nt: TGTGCCAGCAGCGTCGGTGGCACTGAAGCTTTCTTT
CDR3aa: CASSVGGTEAFF

abundance: .
d_gene: .
v_gene: TRBV30
j_gene: TRBJ1-2
CDR3nt: TGTGCCTGGAGACCAACAGGTGGGAATGGCTACACCTTC
CDR3aa: CAWRPTGGNGYTF

abundance: .
d_gene: TRBD1
v_gene: TRBV18
j_gene: TRBJ2-3
CDR3nt: TGTGCCAGCTCACCACGGGCAGGGGGAACAGATACGCAGTATTTT
CDR3aa: CASSPRAGGTDTQYF

abundance: .
d_gene: TRBD2
v_gene: TRBV7-2
j_gene: TRBJ2-2
CDR3nt: TGTGCCAGCAGCTTAACTAGCGCCGGGGAGCTGTTTTTT
CDR3aa: CASSLTSAGELFF

abundance: .
d_gene: .
v_gene: TRBV20-1
j_gene: TRBJ2-7
CDR3nt: TGCAGTGCTAATCGACTGTACGAGCAGTACTTC
CDR3aa: CSANRLYEQYF

abundance: .
d_gene: .
v_gene: TRBV4-1
j_gene: TRBJ2-7
CDR3nt: TGCGCCAGCAGCCAAGATTTGGGCGCCAAATCCAACTACGAGCAGTACTTC
CDR3aa: CASSQDLGAKSNYEQYF

abundance: .
d_gene: .
v_gene: TRBV28
j_gene: TRBJ2-1
CDR3nt: TGTGCCAGCAGTTTATGGGGGCCCTCCTACAATGAGCAGTTCTTC
CDR3aa: CASSLWGPSYNEQFF

abundance: .
d_gene: .
v_gene: TRBV20-1
j_gene: TRBJ1-4
CDR3nt: TGCAGTGCTAGTCCCCCCCTGGGGGAAAGGGGGAAACTGTTTTTT
CDR3aa: CSASPPLGERGKLFF

abundance: .
d_gene: .
v_gene: TRBV28
j_gene: TRBJ1-5
CDR3nt: TGTGCCAGCAGTTTAACACAGGGTAACCATCAGCCCCAGCATTTT
CDR3aa: CASSLTQGNHQPQHF

abundance: .
d_gene: TRBD1
v_gene: TRBV7-9
j_gene: TRBJ1-2
CDR3nt: TGTGCCAGCAGCAGAGGGACAGCCGCTAACTATGGCTACACCTTC
CDR3aa: CASSRGTAANYGYTF

abundance: once
d_gene: TRBD2
v_gene: TRBV10-2
j_gene: TRBJ2-7
CDR3nt: TGCGCCAGCACCCCGGGAGGAGGTCTTACCTACGAGCAGTACTTC
CDR3aa: CASTPGGGLTYEQYF

abundance: .
d_gene: TRBD1
v_gene: TRBV19
j_gene: TRBJ2-1
CDR3nt: TGTGCCAGTAGTATAGCCCCCCCGGGACAGGGGAAAAATGAGCAGTTCTTC
CDR3aa: CASSIAPPGQGKNEQFF

abundance: .
d_gene: .
v_gene: TRBV5-8
j_gene: TRBJ1-4
CDR3nt: TGTGCCAGCAGCTTACAGGGTTACGGTACTAATGAAAAACTGTTTTTT
CDR3aa: CASSLQGYGTNEKLFF

abundance: .
d_gene: TRBD2
v_gene: TRBV5-4
j_gene: TRBJ2-1
CDR3nt: TGTGCCAGCAGTCCCAGACTAGCGGGACAATACAATGAGCAGTTCTTC
CDR3aa: CASSPRLAGQYNEQFF

abundance: .
d_gene: TRBD1
v_gene: TRBV7-2
j_gene: TRBJ1-1
CDR3nt: TGTGCCAGCAGTTGGAGCTCAGGGGGCACTGAAGCTTTCTTT
CDR3aa: CASSWSSGGTEAFF

abundance: few
d_gene: .
v_gene: TRBV25-1
j_gene: TRBJ2-1
CDR3nt: TGTGCCAGCAGTGAAACCGCCAGGATCAATGAGCAGTTCTTC
CDR3aa: CASSETARINEQFF

abundance: .
d_gene: .
v_gene: TRBV5-1
j_gene: TRBJ1-2
CDR3nt: TGCGCCAGCAGCTTGGAGGGGCTTGGTGGCTACACCTTC
CDR3aa: CASSLEGLGGYTF

abundance: once
d_gene: .
v_gene: TRBV19
j_gene: TRBJ2-1
CDR3nt: TGTGCCAGTAGCCAACAGGGTGTTCAGGGGAATGAGCAGTTCTTC
CDR3aa: CASSQQGVQGNEQFF

abundance: once
d_gene: TRBD1
v_gene: TRBV4-1
j_gene: TRBJ1-5
CDR3nt: TGCGCCAGCAGCCACCCCGGACAGGGGAATCAGCCCCAGCATTTT
CDR3aa: CASSHPGQGNQPQHF

abundance: .
d_gene: .
v_gene: TRBV19
j_gene: TRBJ2-4
CDR3nt: TGTGCCAGTAGACCAGGGCAGCTTCTGACCAAAAACATTCAGTACTTC
CDR3aa: CASRPGQLLTKNIQYF

abundance: .
d_gene: .
v_gene: TRBV27
j_gene: TRBJ2-5
CDR3nt: TGTGCCAGCAGTTTGACTAGTAAAGCAGAGACCCAGTACTTC
CDR3aa: CASSLTSKAETQYF

abundance: .
d_gene: .
v_gene: TRBV5-5
j_gene: TRBJ1-4
CDR3nt: TGTGCCAGCAGCTTGGACACCCCAACTAATGAAAAACTGTTTTTT
CDR3aa: CASSLDTPTNEKLFF

abundance: .
d_gene: .
v_gene: TRBV30
j_gene: TRBJ2-1
CDR3nt: TGTGCCTGGAGTCTGACTCGGACTCCTGGGGAGCAGTTCTTC
CDR3aa: CAWSLTRTPGEQFF

abundance: .
d_gene: TRBD1
v_gene: TRBV27
j_gene: TRBJ2-5
CDR3nt: TGTGCCAGCAGTTTATTTCGGGACAGGGAGCCCCAGTACTTC
CDR3aa: CASSLFRDREPQYF

abundance: once
d_gene: .
v_gene: TRBV5-5
j_gene: TRBJ2-3
CDR3nt: TGTGCCAGCAGCGGGGCCCGCGGGGGCCTCACAGATACGCAGTATTTT
CDR3aa: CASSGARGGLTDTQYF

abundance: .
d_gene: TRBD2
v_gene: TRBV4-1
j_gene: TRBJ2-3
CDR3nt: TGCGCCAGCAGCCAGGGACTAGCGGGAGTAGGAGATACGCAGTATTTT
CDR3aa: CASSQGLAGVGDTQYF

abundance: .
d_gene: .
v_gene: TRBV6-5
j_gene: TRBJ2-3
CDR3nt: TGTGCCAGCAGTAGGAGGGAGGTCGTATCAGATACGCAGTATTTT
CDR3aa: CASSRREVVSDTQYF

abundance: .
d_gene: .
v_gene: TRBV24-1
j_gene: TRBJ2-3
CDR3nt: TGTGCCACCAGTGAAGATGGAAGCGCTGGCACAGATACGCAGTATTTT
CDR3aa: CATSEDGSAGTDTQYF

abundance: .
d_gene: .
v_gene: TRBV10-3
j_gene: TRBJ1-5
CDR3nt: TGTGCCATCAGTGAGGACAGCCGGGTTGAGCCCCAGCATTTT
CDR3aa: CAISEDSRVEPQHF

abundance: .
d_gene: .
v_gene: TRBV4-3
j_gene: TRBJ2-6
CDR3nt: TGCGCCAGCAGCCCCACGACAGGTCTCCCCTCTGGGGCCAACGTCCTGACTTTC
CDR3aa: CASSPTTGLPSGANVLTF

abundance: once
d_gene: .
v_gene: TRBV2
j_gene: TRBJ2-7
CDR3nt: TGTGCCAGCAGTGACGTTTCGGCGGGGGCCTCCGAGCAGTACTTC
CDR3aa: CASSDVSAGASEQYF

abundance: few
d_gene: TRBD2
v_gene: TRBV27
j_gene: TRBJ2-7
CDR3nt: TGTGCCAGCAGTCTCCTACTAGCGGAGTCCTACGAGCAGTACTTC
CDR3aa: CASSLLLAESYEQYF

abundance: .
d_gene: .
v_gene: TRBV19
j_gene: TRBJ2-1
CDR3nt: TGTGCCAGTAGTATAGCCCCAGGCTACAATGAGCAGTTCTTC
CDR3aa: CASSIAPGYNEQFF